The source of this T cell receptor (beta chain) is a study of blood T cell repertoires in COVID-19. TCRdb's table, derived via immunoSEQ multiplex PCR, lists solely in-frame clones and lacks some. The sample holds roughly 130,000 clones, 80% seen once. The germline gives CDR1 MGHRA, CDR2 YSYEKL. The germline V and J ends were trimmed by 3 bases and 8 bases, with 14 bases remaining between them. This CDR3 comprises 15 residues. Material: peripheral blood. V usage is TRBV4-1 and J usage is TRBJ1-6, with a weak D call TRBD1 (5 bases). The clonotype comes from a man aged 65 to 85 with acute or convalescent COVID-19. CDR3 loop: CASSHGHGGDSPLHF. DNA for the CDR3: TGCGCCAGCAGCCACGGACACGGGGGTGATTCACCCCTCCACTTT.